This entry concerns a single T cell receptor beta chain. In its sample, this clonotype was seen a few times. The antigen it recognizes is unknown. Per-nucleotide qualities are absent, and no much larger clonotype sits a single base away. The data were taken from a study of CD8 T cells in ankylosing spondylitis (dated by TCRdb to 2016 to 2017). Describing the broader study: To find TCR variants linked to disease, the study profiled T cell receptor beta repertoires in ankylosing spondylitis patients and healthy donors. In total, the full study cohort was made up of some 110 healthy donors and more than 20 ankylosing spondylitis patients. Peripheral blood was sampled, and synovial fluid was also collected from ankylosing spondylitis patients. Broader findings and caveats from the paper: Blood from ankylosing spondylitis patients appeared to be characterized by a TCR beta motif composed of under ten highly homologous amino acid variants. A CD8+ phenotype was shown by the disease-linked clones, which were found at relatively low frequencies in peripheral blood. Some TCR beta motif variants had previously been reported in synovial fluid and blood of reactive arthritis patients, which suggested common disease-initiation mechanisms. The disease-linked clones were reported to be significantly enriched in matched synovial fluid samples from ankylosing spondylitis patients.

Including the terminal cysteine and phenylalanine, the CDR3 comprises 19 residues. Kept here is only the CDR3 DNA, which spans 57 bases and is read in frame from base 1. V gives up 5 bases and J gives up 1 base, and the segment between their germline ends measures 23 bases. Reads for this sample came from an Illumina HiSeq 2500. Quantitative 5'-RACE with molecular barcodes was used to prepare TCR beta libraries. Concerning the study's data processing: A new computational method based on a probabilistic model of VDJ rearrangement was used to identify disease-linked TCR variants. Through fastp at Q25 and MiXCR, TCRdb rebuilt clones from the public reads, retaining in-frame beta chains. All rows with the same CDR3 protein become a single entry with the most common DNA and genes. For this entry, the V and J calls and clone size follow TCRdb and not the study's own pipeline. The sample table lists a few hundred thousand distinct CDR3 sequences, about 13% of them with a count of one. Around 6.8% of the sample comes from the top ten.

The receptor was derived from a male donor with ankylosing spondylitis. In this chain, TRBV12-3 or TRBV12-4 is recombined with TRBJ2-2, with the D gene not confidently named. Material for sequencing was blood, either unsorted or a sorted T cell fraction (not recorded which). CDR3 region: CASSPAIRQPHKNTGELFF. The DNA is as follows: TGTGCCAGCAGTCCAGCGATTCGGCAACCACATAAGAACACCGGGGAGCTGTTTTTT.